Following are 28 T cell receptor beta chains from one sample sequenced in a study of cytomegalovirus exposure and HLA in healthy donors. In the PCR, 60 Vbeta and 13 Jbeta primers were used. Profiled with immunoSEQ multiplex PCR; TCRdb holds only in-frame clones, not every one. The table includes 150,000 to 200,000 clones, approximately 80% detected once. Sequenced: PBMCs. The origin of the receptors is a male donor in good health and CMV-seronegative.

CDR3 DNA: TGTGCCAGCAGTTTGCCAGGGTTGAACACTGAAGCTTTCTTT. Encoded protein: CASSLPGLNTEAFF. The gene calls are TRBV28 and TRBJ1-1; D might be TRBD1 (5 bases). V shed 3 bases and J shed 0 bases, with 8 bases lying between them. CDR3 length: 14 residues. Germline-derived CDR1 and CDR2 are MDHEN and SYDVKM.

J is TRBJ2-2 and V is TRBV7-2; TRBD1 aligns across 8 bases. After removal of 0 bases from V and 4 bases from J, the junction contained 10 bases not matched to a gene. The length of the CDR3 is 18 residues. Germline assignment: CDR1 SGHTA and CDR2 FQGNSA. CDR3 sequence reads: CASSLAFGQGAGTGELFF. The CDR3 nucleotides are TGTGCCAGCAGCTTAGCCTTCGGACAGGGTGCGGGCACCGGGGAGCTGTTTTTT.

The chain couples TRBV28 to TRBJ1-1; TRBD1 might be the D (6 bases). The CDR3 totals 14 residues. Germline V gene sequence: CDR1 MDHEN, CDR2 SYDVKM. The V end was cut by 6 bases, the J end by 11 bases, with 22 bases between. The DNA of the CDR3 is TGTGCCAGCAGCCTCGAGTTGAGGGGGACGGGTGCTTTCTTT. It is translated as CASSLELRGTGAFF.

The V gene is TRBV7-2, the J gene TRBJ2-5; TRBD1 matches 10 bases. The trim removed 4 bases at V and 3 bases at J, leaving 5 bases unmatched. CDR1 is SGHTA and CDR2 is FQGNSA in the germline V gene. The CDR3 totals 15 residues. The CDR3 loop is CASSSDRGRKETQYF. The CDR3 bases are TGTGCCAGCAGCTCCGACAGGGGGCGCAAAGAGACCCAGTACTTC. Full variable domain (outside the CDR3, taken from reference TRBV7-2 and TRBJ2-5): GAGVSQSPSNKVTEKGKDVELRCDPISGHTALYWYRQSLGQGLEFLIYFQGNSAPDKSGLPSDRFSAERTGGSVSTLTIQRTQQEDSAVYLCASSSDRGRKETQYFGPGTRLLVL.

The chain joins TRBV27 to TRBJ2-3, with 16 bases fitting TRBD2. The junction had 7 bases not matched to a gene; V was cut back by 6 bases and J by 1 base. Germline CDR1 reads MNHEY; CDR2 reads SMNVEV (reference sequence). This CDR3 comprises 18 residues. In DNA, the CDR3 is TGTGCCAGCAGACAAGGGACTAGCGGGAGGGCTGGCACAGATACGCAGTATTTT. Its protein is CASRQGTSGRAGTDTQYF.

This clone was seen only once. The gene calls are TRBV7-2 and TRBJ2-7; D gene unclear. Germline assignment: CDR1 SGHTA and CDR2 FQGNSA. The length of the CDR3 is 11 residues. V was trimmed by 5 bases and J by 2 bases, leaving 4 bases between them. CDR3 bases: TGTGCCAGCAGCACTACCTACGAGCAGTACTTC. This sequence encodes CASSTTYEQYF.

The chain uses TRBV9 and TRBJ1-2; D is possibly TRBD1 (5 bases). Per the germline V gene, CDR1 is SGDLS and CDR2 is YYNGEE. V shed 0 bases and J shed 3 bases, with 15 bases lying between them. The CDR3 is 16 amino acids. CDR3 bases: TGTGCCAGCAGCGTAGATACTGGGGGGGGACACTATGGCTACACCTTC. Translating it yields CASSVDTGGGHYGYTF.

The V gene is TRBV18, the J gene TRBJ2-5; D remains ambiguous. V lost 2 bases and J lost 3, with 10 bases in between. The CDR3 length is 14 residues. Germline V gene lookup returns CDR1 KGHSH and CDR2 LQKENI. Written as DNA, the CDR3 is TGTGCCAGCTCACCAGGGTCAGGAAAAGAGACCCAGTACTTC. The encoded protein is CASSPGSGKETQYF.

The chain is built from TRBV10-2 and TRBJ2-1; tentatively, D is TRBD1 (6 bases). CDR3 length: 15 residues. Germline values: CDR1 WSHSY, CDR2 SAAADI. V was cut by 0 bases and J by 3 bases, with 9 bases left in between. The CDR3 DNA sequence: TGCGCCAGCAGTGAGTCAGGGACAAACTACAATGAGCAGTTCTTC. Its translation is CASSESGTNYNEQFF.

The chain carries TRBV2 and TRBJ2-7, with D hard to call. Germline V gene data show CDR1 as SNHLY and CDR2 as FYNNEI. The CDR3 has 11 amino acids. Trimming removed 4 bases from V and 5 bases from J, with 6 bases in between. The CDR3 protein is CASSARDEQYF. The CDR3 nucleotides read TGTGCCAGCAGTGCCCGGGACGAGCAGTACTTC.

The chain employs TRBV6-1 and TRBJ1-5; a possible D gene is TRBD1 (5 bases). V dropped 2 bases and J dropped 6 bases, with 14 bases sitting between them. The CDR3 covers 15 residues. Germline V CDR1 and CDR2: MNHNS, SASEGT. The CDR3 is CASSELTGERQPQHF. Here the CDR3 DNA reads TGTGCCAGCAGTGAACTTACAGGCGAGCGTCAGCCCCAGCATTTT.

On this clone: A junction boundary mismatches the germline segment, possibly from a read error. The chain has TRBV30 and TRBJ1-2, with D possibly being TRBD1 (5 bases). Germline-derived CDR1 and CDR2 are GTSNPN and SVGIG (reference sequence). The CDR3 covers 12 residues. Written as DNA, the CDR3 is TGTGCCTGGACAGGGTTAGGCTATGGCTACCCCTTC. Its protein product is CAWTGLGYGYPF.

This clone was recorded a few times. The sample carries other DNA sequences with the same CDR3. This chain joins TRBV6-5 and TRBJ2-7; D gene ambiguous. Germline CDR1 is MNHEY and CDR2 is SVGAGI. V lost 6 bases to trimming and J lost 5 bases, with 14 bases between them. The CDR3 contains 13 residues. DNA of the CDR3: TGTGCCAGCAGGTCCATGGGCCTCAACGAGCAGTACTTC. Protein sequence: CASRSMGLNEQYF.

This chain uses TRBV7-3 with TRBJ2-3, with D tentatively TRBD2 (5 bases). This CDR3 is built from 14 residues. Trimming removed 0 bases from V and 4 bases from J, with 8 bases in between. Germline V gives CDR1 SGHTA, CDR2 FQGTGA. CDR3 residues: CASSLTVSADTQYF. The CDR3 DNA is TGTGCCAGCAGCTTAACTGTTAGCGCAGATACGCAGTATTTT.

The chain has TRBV2 and TRBJ2-1; D is uncertain. Germline V CDR1 and CDR2: SNHLY, FYNNEI. This CDR3 spans 13 amino acids. V lost 1 base and J 4 bases, leaving 5 bases between the germline ends. CDR3 region: CASSEVPYNEQFF. The CDR3 DNA sequence: TGTGCCAGCAGTGAAGTCCCTTACAATGAGCAGTTCTTC.

The chain joins TRBV6-1 to TRBJ1-1; TRBD1 matches 10 bases. The J segment lost 3 bases and the V segment lost 7 bases, leaving 2 bases of the junction unmatched. Germline V CDR1 and CDR2: MNHNS, SASEGT. The CDR3 is 13 residues long. In DNA, the CDR3 is TGTGCCAGCACTGACAGGGGGCACACTGAAGCTTTCTTT. This sequence encodes CASTDRGHTEAFF.

The chain carries TRBV2 and TRBJ2-7, with D possibly matching TRBD1 (6 bases). Germline CDR1 SNHLY, CDR2 FYNNEI. The V gene lost 10 bases and the J gene lost 4 bases, with 20 bases spanning the gap. CDR3 size: 14 residues. In nucleotides, the CDR3 is TGTGCCACATCATGGGGGACATCGGATTACGAGCAGTACTTC. It is translated as CATSWGTSDYEQYF.

The gene calls are TRBV19 and TRBJ2-2; 8 bases are shared with TRBD1. CDR1 is LNHDA, CDR2 SQIVND, per germline (reference sequence). V shed 5 bases, J shed 7 bases, and the junction held 3 bases outside the gene matches. The CDR3 is 13 amino acids. In DNA, the CDR3 is TGTGCCAGTAGTGCAGGACAGGGCGGGGAGCTGTTTTTT. It specifies CASSAGQGGELFF. Together with reference TRBV19 and TRBJ2-2, the CDR3 gives the full variable domain: DGGITQSPKYLFRKEGQNVTLSCEQNLNHDAMYWYRQDPGQGLRLIYYSQIVNDFQKGDIAEGYSVSREKKESFPLTVTSAQKNPTAFYLCASSAGQGGELFFGEGSRLTVL.

The J gene is TRBJ1-3, the V gene TRBV4-1; 8 bases map to TRBD2. The J call is doubtful: the DNA matches TRBJ2-2 better. The CDR3 is 16 amino acids. CDR1 and CDR2 (germline): MGHRA, YSYEKL. The CDR3: CASSLRGGADTGELFF. CDR3 nucleotides: TGCGCCAGCAGCCTTCGGGGGGGAGCCGACACCGGGGAGCTGTTTTTT.

This clone occurred once. V is TRBV6-5 and J is TRBJ1-2; TRBD1 matches at 8 bases. CDR1 is MNHEY and CDR2 is SVGAGI in the germline V gene. CDR3 length: 13 residues. V lost 5 bases, J lost 4 bases, and 3 bases stayed unmatched. CDR3 nucleotide sequence: TGTGCCAGCAGTCCGACAGGGGCCTATGGCTACACCTTC. Its translation: CASSPTGAYGYTF.

The chain has TRBV9 and TRBJ1-4; TRBD1 might be the D (5 bases). Trimming took 0 bases from V and 1 from J, leaving 7 bases between them. The CDR3 spans 15 residues. Germline CDR1 is SGDLS and CDR2 is YYNGEE. CDR3 nucleotide sequence: TGTGCCAGCAGCGTAGGGGGCGGAACTAATGAAAAACTGTTTTTT. Protein: CASSVGGGTNEKLFF.

The chain couples TRBV9 to TRBJ1-1; TRBD1 might be the D (6 bases). Trimming removed 4 bases at V and 3 bases at J, with 19 bases between. The CDR3 contains 16 residues. Germline lookup yields CDR1 SGDLS and CDR2 YYNGEE. Here the CDR3 DNA reads TGTGCCAGCAGCTCTCACAGGGAGGGGCATCACACTGAAGCTTTCTTT. It specifies CASSSHREGHHTEAFF.

V is TRBV27 and J is TRBJ2-7; D is perhaps TRBD2 (6 bases). CDR3 length: 15 amino acids. V dropped 10 bases and J dropped 6 bases, with 25 bases sitting between them. Germline CDR1 is MNHEY and CDR2 is SMNVEV (reference sequence). The CDR3 sequence is CANPPTRGPPLEQYF. CDR3 sequence (DNA): TGTGCCAACCCCCCTACGCGGGGACCCCCTCTCGAGCAGTACTTC.

This clone was found a few times. The chain links TRBV5-6 to TRBJ2-7; 8 bases are shared with TRBD1. The CDR3 extends over 15 amino acids. Germline CDR1 and CDR2: SGHDT and YYEEEE. V dropped 1 base and J dropped 2; count of bases not matched to a gene: 5. DNA of the CDR3: TGTGCCAGCAGCTTGTTTACAGGGGGGCCCTACGAGCAGTACTTC. Encoded protein: CASSLFTGGPYEQYF.

This chain connects TRBV10-3 to TRBJ2-1, with a weak D call TRBD2 (5 bases). Germline CDR1 reads ENHRY; CDR2 reads SYGVKD. This CDR3 is 13 amino acids long. The germline V and J ends were trimmed by 4 bases and 3 bases, with 7 bases remaining between them. CDR3 sequence: CAISGGLYNEQFF. CDR3 DNA: TGTGCCATCAGTGGAGGACTCTACAATGAGCAGTTCTTC.

This clone was seen a handful of times. The V gene is TRBV19, the J gene TRBJ1-5; 12 bases line up with TRBD1. Germline CDR1 LNHDA, CDR2 SQIVND (reference sequence). The CDR3 runs 15 residues. Losses at the gene ends were 3 bases for V and 5 bases for J; bases not matched to a gene: 2. Written as DNA, the CDR3 is TGTGCCAGTAGTATCCGGGACAGGGGGCATCAGCCCCAGCATTTT. The encoded protein is CASSIRDRGHQPQHF.

This chain uses TRBV7-3 with TRBJ2-2; no clear D gene. CDR1 and CDR2 (germline): SGHTA, FQGTGA. This CDR3 contains 13 residues. V lost 2 bases, J lost 5 bases, and 6 bases lay in between. CDR3 region: CASSLLRTGELFF. CDR3 coding DNA: TGTGCCAGCAGCTTATTGCGGACCGGGGAGCTGTTTTTT. Complete variable domain (other parts from reference TRBV7-3 and TRBJ2-2): GAGVSQTPSNKVTEKGKYVELRCDPISGHTALYWYRQSLGQGPEFLIYFQGTGAADDSGLPNDRFFAVRPEGSVSTLKIQRTERGDSAVYLCASSLLRTGELFFGEGSRLTVL.

The chain links TRBV2 to TRBJ1-5; D unresolved. The CDR3 is 13 residues long. V gave up 7 bases and J gave up 3 bases, with 10 bases separating them. CDR1 is SNHLY and CDR2 is FYNNEI in the germline V gene. The CDR3 reads CASILAPNQPQHF. The CDR3 DNA reads as TGTGCCAGCATACTCGCCCCCAATCAGCCCCAGCATTTT.